The T cell receptor beta chain described here comes from a study of shared clonotypes between healthy human individuals. Sorted-subset replicate PCRs used about 0.2 ug DNA, about 30,000 T cell genomes. Using immunoSEQ multiplex PCR, the repertoire was profiled, and TCRdb retains in-frame clones only, with some absent. The sample gives roughly 760,000 clones, less than 85% of which show up once; around 1.6% is in the top ten. In the case of this clone: Antigen unknown.

The V end lost 4 bases, the J end lost 5 bases, and 15 bases lay between the germline ends. CDR3 length: 15 residues. CDR1 is SNHLY, CDR2 FYNNEI, per germline. General study findings and limits: In this cohort, only blood was sampled, and tissue repertoires likely differ. Between four donors, naive CD4 clonotypes were shared at a level of roughly 5.5%. Unshared clonotypes carried lower generation probabilities than those common to all four donors.

Specimen: memory CD4+ T cells sorted from blood. Subset: CD45RA-negative fraction. The V call is TRBV2, the J call TRBJ1-5; possible D gene TRBD1, 5 bases. This TCR was recovered from a woman in her 30s in good health. This chain's CDR3 is CASSGGNGGDQPQHF. The CDR3 nucleotides read TGTGCCAGCAGTGGCGGCAACGGGGGGGATCAGCCCCAGCATTTT. The variable domain in full, completed from reference TRBV2 and TRBJ1-5, reads EPEVTQTPSHQVTQMGQEVILRCVPISNHLYFYWYRQILGQKVEFLVSFYNNEISEKSEIFDDQFSVERPDGSNFTLKIRSTKLEDSAMYFCASSGGNGGDQPQHFGDGTRLSIL.